Listed here are 21 T cell receptor beta chains from one sample, sequenced in a study of blood T cell repertoires in COVID-19. Clones were read by immunoSEQ multiplex PCR, and TCRdb kept only the in-frame ones, dropping some. Altogether 130,000 to 150,000 clones are present, around 85% being singletons, with the ten largest covering approximately 3%. Input material: peripheral blood. These receptors came from a woman older than 75 with acute or convalescent COVID-19.

This clone occurred once. This sequence joins TRBV9 and TRBJ2-5, with TRBD2 matching 11 bases. After removal of 0 bases from V and 5 bases from J, the junction contained 6 bases not matched to a gene. The CDR3 extends over 16 amino acids. CDR1 and CDR2 (germline): SGDLS, YYNGEE. The CDR3 loop reads CASSVVASGGSETQYF. The CDR3 DNA sequence: TGTGCCAGCAGCGTAGTCGCTAGCGGGGGGTCGGAGACCCAGTACTTC. Based on the CDR3 plus reference TRBV9 and TRBJ2-5, the full variable domain is DSGVTQTPKHLITATGQRVTLRCSPRSGDLSVYWYQQSLDQGLQFLIQYYNGEERAKGNILERFSAQQFPDLHSELNLSSLELGDSALYFCASSVVASGGSETQYFGPGTRLLVL.

This chain uses TRBV7-9 with TRBJ2-3; tentative D call: TRBD2 (5 bases). Trimming removed 4 bases at V and 2 bases at J, with 13 bases between. This CDR3 is 15 amino acids long. Germline CDR1 SEHNR, CDR2 FQNEAQ (reference sequence). CDR3 in DNA: TGTGCCAGCAGCTCCGCGGGTTCCTCCACAGATACGCAGTATTTT. It translates to CASSSAGSSTDTQYF.

This clone appeared many times. The chain is built from TRBV30 and TRBJ2-7, with TRBD2 identical over 9 bases. The CDR3 has 14 amino acids. The germline CDR1 and CDR2 sequences are GTSNPN and SVGIG (reference sequence). The V and J ends lost 2 bases and 0 bases, in that order; junction bases with no gene match: 2. The CDR3 DNA reads as TGTGCCTGGAGTAGCGGGGGGAGCTCCTACGAGCAGTACTTC. Translation: CAWSSGGSSYEQYF.

This chain links TRBV30 with TRBJ2-3; D call uncertain. The CDR3 consists of 11 residues. Per the germline V gene, CDR1 is GTSNPN and CDR2 is SVGIG (reference sequence). The V end lost 4 bases, the J end lost 5 bases, and 7 bases lay between the germline ends. The CDR3 loop reads CAWKGEDTQYF. CDR3 DNA sequence: TGTGCCTGGAAAGGAGAAGATACGCAGTATTTT.

The V and J genes are TRBV5-1 and TRBJ1-1; tentatively, D is TRBD1 (5 bases). The V gene lost 4 bases and the J gene lost 3 bases, with 10 bases spanning the gap. Germline assignment: CDR1 SGHRS and CDR2 YFSETQ. This CDR3 has 13 residues. The CDR3 DNA follows: TGCGCCAGCAGCCTAGACAGTTACACTGAAGCTTTCTTT. Encoded protein: CASSLDSYTEAFF. Using reference TRBV5-1 and TRBJ1-1 for the parts outside the CDR3, the full variable domain is KAGVTQTPRYLIKTRGQQVTLSCSPISGHRSVSWYQQTPGQGLQFLFEYFSETQRNKGNFPGRFSGRQFSNSRSEMNVSTLELGDSALYLCASSLDSYTEAFFGQGTRLTVV.

The chain combines TRBV7-3 with TRBJ2-3; 8 nucleotides match TRBD2. Losses at the gene ends were 3 bases for V and 2 bases for J; bases not matched to a gene: 4. This CDR3 comprises 15 residues. CDR1 and CDR2 (germline): SGHTA, FQGTGA. CDR3 loop: CASSFQAGDTDTQYF. The CDR3 DNA reads as TGTGCCAGCAGCTTTCAAGCGGGGGACACAGATACGCAGTATTTT.

This chain joins TRBV18 and TRBJ2-1, with TRBD2 matching 12 bases. Germline values: CDR1 KGHSH, CDR2 LQKENI. With V trimmed by 3 bases and J by 0 bases, 18 bases remained unmatched. The CDR3 contains 22 residues. The CDR3 bases are TGTGCCAGCTCACCCCGCTACGGAGGGCTAGCGGGGGGGCAAAGCTCCTACAATGAGCAGTTCTTC. It is translated as CASSPRYGGLAGGQSSYNEQFF.

CDR3 in DNA: TGTGCCAGCAGTTCGGGGGGGGTCCACTACAATGAGCAGTTCTTC. It is translated as CASSSGGVHYNEQFF. The rearrangement uses TRBV6-2 or TRBV6-3 and TRBJ2-1; 8 nucleotides line up with TRBD2. The length of the CDR3 is 15 residues. Germline values: CDR1 MNHEY, CDR2 SVGEGT. V dropped 4 bases and J dropped 3; count of bases not matched to a gene: 5.

V and J are TRBV20-1 and TRBJ1-1; D ambiguous. Trimming took 3 bases from V and 8 from J, leaving 10 bases between them. The CDR3 runs to 11 residues. Germline CDR1 and CDR2: DFQATT and SNEGSKA (reference sequence). Here the CDR3 DNA reads TGCAGTGCTAGGAGTGAAGCCGAAGCTTTCTTT. This sequence encodes CSARSEAEAFF.

The V gene is TRBV7-9, the J gene TRBJ1-2; D remains ambiguous. Germline loops: CDR1 SEHNR, CDR2 FQNEAQ (reference sequence). V was clipped by 2 bases and J by 1 base, with 5 bases between them. This CDR3 is built from 13 residues. The CDR3 region is CASSLRVNYGYTF. As DNA, the CDR3 is TGTGCCAGCAGCTTAAGAGTTAACTATGGCTACACCTTC.

The CDR3 is CASSQDRAGNEQFF. The DNA for the CDR3 is TGTGCCAGCAGCCAGGACAGGGCGGGGAATGAGCAGTTCTTC. This chain links TRBV3-1 (or the pseudogene TRBV3-2) with TRBJ2-1, with 8 bases that match TRBD1. CDR3 length: 14 amino acids. Germline loops: CDR1 LGHDT, CDR2 YNNKEL (reference sequence). J gave up 7 bases and V 3 bases, and 5 bases lay outside the gene matches.

In this sample, this clone turned up a few times. The V call is TRBV10-3, the J call TRBJ1-1; D is unclear. The CDR3 has 13 amino acids. The V and J ends lost 0 bases and 10 bases respectively, with 12 bases between them. Germline V gene lookup returns CDR1 ENHRY and CDR2 SYGVKD. The CDR3 loop is CAISESIQVGAFF. CDR3 DNA: TGTGCCATCAGTGAGTCGATTCAGGTTGGAGCTTTCTTT.

The chain employs TRBV4-1 and TRBJ2-5; D may be TRBD1 (5 bases). V was trimmed by 9 bases and J by 3 bases, leaving 20 bases between them. CDR1 is MGHRA and CDR2 is YSYEKL in the germline V gene. The CDR3 loop spans 15 amino acids. This CDR3 reads CASDPGTGREETQYF. The CDR3 DNA sequence: TGCGCCAGTGACCCAGGTACAGGCCGCGAAGAGACCCAGTACTTC.

This clone was seen only a few times. This chain links TRBV7-9 with TRBJ1-1; D possibly corresponds to TRBD1 (5 bases). Trimming removed 2 bases at V and 5 bases at J, with 9 bases between. Germline CDR1 and CDR2: SEHNR and FQNEAQ (reference sequence). The CDR3 runs 13 residues. CDR3 bases: TGTGCCAGCAGCTTATTCAAGGGGACTGAAGCTTTCTTT. Its protein product is CASSLFKGTEAFF.

CDR3 sequence: CASRGEGRLNTEAFF. The CDR3 DNA reads TGTGCCAGTAGGGGGGAGGGGCGGCTGAACACTGAAGCTTTCTTT. The genes are TRBV19 and TRBJ1-1; a weak D match, TRBD1 (5 bases). The CDR3 has 15 residues. Germline CDR1 LNHDA, CDR2 SQIVND (reference sequence). V was pared by 6 bases and J by 0 bases, with 14 bases between.

The chain has TRBV3-1 (or the pseudogene TRBV3-2) and TRBJ2-7, with D unresolved. The CDR3 consists of 14 residues. Germline CDR1 reads LGHDT; CDR2 reads YNNKEL (reference sequence). V was shortened by 6 bases and J by 0 bases, with 12 bases between the two germline ends. The CDR3 protein is CASSQTVNSYEQYF. CDR3 nucleotide sequence: TGTGCCAGCAGTCAAACAGTGAACTCCTACGAGCAGTACTTC.

The table lists this clone with a count of one. V and J are TRBV4-1 and TRBJ1-1; weak D call: TRBD1 (6 bases). Germline CDR1 and CDR2: MGHRA and YSYEKL. The germline V and J ends were trimmed by 4 bases and 5 bases, with 11 bases remaining between them. This CDR3 is built from 13 residues. For the CDR3, the DNA is TGCGCCAGCAGCCTAACCCAGGGGACTGAAGCTTTCTTT. As protein: CASSLTQGTEAFF.

The rearrangement uses TRBV12-3 or TRBV12-4 and TRBJ2-7; tentative D call: TRBD2 (5 bases). With 7 bases removed from V and 7 bases from J, the gap between germline ends came to 17 bases. This CDR3 contains 13 residues. CDR3 bases: TGTGCCAGCACCGCGGACTGGGCGAGGGAGCAGTACTTC. Its translation is CASTADWAREQYF.

For the CDR3, the DNA is TGTGCCAGCAGCTTGTCCGGGACAAGAGGAAACACCATATATTTT. Translation: CASSLSGTRGNTIYF. J is TRBJ1-3 and V is TRBV5-5; D perhaps matches TRBD1 (6 bases). CDR3 length: 15 amino acids. V was pared by 1 base and J by 4 bases, with 12 bases between. Germline lookup yields CDR1 SGHKS and CDR2 YYEKEE (reference sequence).

This clone is a singleton in its sample. The rearrangement joins TRBV18 to TRBJ2-7; 7 bases fit TRBD1. Germline trimming cut 3 bases from V and 2 bases from J; bases unmatched to any gene: 4. The CDR3 extends over 14 amino acids. The germline CDR1 and CDR2 sequences are KGHSH and LQKENI. CDR3 sequence reads: CASSPGQRPYEQYF. CDR3 nucleotide sequence: TGTGCCAGCTCACCGGGACAGAGACCCTACGAGCAGTACTTC.

V gene TRBV3-1 (or the pseudogene TRBV3-2) combines with J gene TRBJ2-3; TRBD2 aligns across 7 bases. The trim removed 0 bases at V and 2 bases at J, leaving 8 bases unmatched. The germline V gene encodes CDR1 LGHDT and CDR2 YNNKEL (reference sequence). This CDR3 has 17 amino acids. The CDR3 nucleotides read TGTGCCAGCAGCCAAGATTACCGGGGGGACCTCACAGATACGCAGTATTTT. Translating gives CASSQDYRGDLTDTQYF.